One and the same sample provided the 16 T cell receptor beta chains below, sequenced in a study of T-cell reconstitution after alpha-beta-depleted transplantation in children (dated by TCRdb to 2016 to 2018). Library construction relied on PCR. Reads for this sample came from an Illumina HiSeq 2500. TCR libraries were prepared with molecular barcoding, using unique molecular identifiers to normalize TCRbeta repertoire quantification. The public sequencing data were trimmed at Q25 with fastp and processed into clonotypes with MiXCR by TCRdb, which kept only in-frame beta chains. Every entry covers one CDR3 protein and lists the most common genes and DNA from its rows. Present in this sample are hundreds of thousands of distinct CDR3 sequences, roughly 13% of which were seen just once. About 2.2% of the sample is taken by the ten largest. What this sample's treatment or condition label stands for: allogeneic hematopoietic cell transplantation with graft depleted of TCRalphabeta T cells and CD19 B cells.

This specimen was PBMCs, mostly from graft donor cells, taken 360 days after TCRalphabeta/CD19-depleted stem cell transplant. These TCRs come from a male patient younger than 18 who had a stem cell transplant for acute myeloid leukemia, so the T cells may come from the graft donor.

This clonotype was observed many times. The rearrangement links TRBV18 to TRBJ1-2; 8 bases map to TRBD1. After removal of 3 bases from V and 4 bases from J, the junction contained 1 base not matched to a gene. Per the germline V gene, CDR1 is KGHSH and CDR2 is LQKENI. CDR3 length equals 13 residues. For the CDR3, the DNA is TGTGCCAGCTCACCCACAGGGGGCTATGGCTACACCTTC. Translation: CASSPTGGYGYTF.

The rearrangement joins TRBV18 to TRBJ2-7, with D perhaps TRBD1 or TRBD2 (5 bases each). The CDR3 has 14 amino acids. V shed 3 bases and J shed 0 bases, with 9 bases lying between them. The germline V gene has CDR1 KGHSH and CDR2 LQKENI. The CDR3 DNA sequence: TGTGCCAGCTCACCGGGACCAAACTCCTACGAGCAGTACTTC. Its translation is CASSPGPNSYEQYF.

This clonotype was seen a handful of times. The chain is built from TRBV20-1 and TRBJ2-3; 7 nucleotides align to TRBD2. The V gene's germline CDR1 is DFQATT and CDR2 SNEGSKA (reference sequence). This CDR3 spans 13 amino acids. The CDR3 bases are TGCAGGATTACGGGACTACAAACAGATACGCAGTATTTT. Translated: CRITGLQTDTQYF.

This clonotype was detected ten times or more. This rearrangement joins TRBV7-9 to TRBJ1-1, with D perhaps matching TRBD1 (6 bases). The V gene lost 5 bases and the J gene lost 7 bases, with 11 bases spanning the gap. The CDR3 runs 12 residues. Germline CDR1 SEHNR, CDR2 FQNEAQ (reference sequence). Here the CDR3 DNA reads TGTGCCAGCAGCACCGGGACACTTGAAGCTTTCTTT. Protein: CASSTGTLEAFF.

There are a few counts of this clonotype. The DNA of the CDR3 is TGCAGCGTTGGGGGTGACAGGGTCAATCAGCCCCAGCATTTT. Protein sequence: CSVGGDRVNQPQHF. This chain connects TRBV29-1 to TRBJ1-5; TRBD1 matches 7 bases. V lost 4 bases, J lost 3 bases, and 6 bases stayed unmatched. CDR1 SQVTM and CDR2 ANQGSEA come from the germline V gene. This CDR3 has 14 amino acids. The variable domain in full, with the rest retrieved from reference TRBV29-1 and TRBJ1-5, is SAVISQKPSRDICQRGTSLTIQCQVDSQVTMMFWYRQQPGQSLTLIATANQGSEATYESGFVIDKFPISRPNLTFSTLTVSNMSPEDSSIYLCSVGGDRVNQPQHFGDGTRLSIL.

The chain employs TRBV27 and TRBJ2-1; TRBD2 might be the D (6 bases). There are 12 residues in the CDR3. The V and J ends lost 5 bases and 8 bases respectively, with 10 bases between them. The germline gives CDR1 MNHEY, CDR2 SMNVEV (reference sequence). CDR3 amino acids: CASSPLADEQFF. DNA of the CDR3: TGTGCCAGCAGTCCACTAGCCGATGAGCAGTTCTTC.

This clonotype was counted a few times. V gene TRBV6-1 combines with J gene TRBJ1-4; maybe TRBD1 (5 bases). The germline V gene has CDR1 MNHNS and CDR2 SASEGT. The V and J ends lost 3 bases and 8 bases respectively, with 22 bases between them. The CDR3 runs 17 residues. The CDR3 spells CASSETVTPSIREKLFF. The CDR3 coding sequence is TGTGCCAGCAGTGAGACAGTTACACCCTCCATCCGAGAAAAACTGTTTTTT.

A few counts support this clonotype. J is TRBJ2-1 and V is TRBV14; D call uncertain. V lost 4 bases and J 11 bases, leaving 21 bases between the germline ends. Per the germline V gene, CDR1 is SGHDN and CDR2 is FVKESK. This CDR3 comprises 15 residues. DNA of the CDR3: TGTGCCAGCAGCCTCCTCGGTCTGACGGGCCCAAAGCAGTTCTTC. Protein: CASSLLGLTGPKQFF.

This clonotype came up many times. The chain joins TRBV29-1 to TRBJ2-7; TRBD1 aligns across 7 bases. This CDR3 spans 12 amino acids. V trimming: 5 bases; J trimming: 6 bases; junction bases outside the gene matches: 7. CDR1 is SQVTM, CDR2 ANQGSEA, per germline. For the CDR3, the DNA is TGCAGCGTTTACCTTACAGGGGTCGAGCAGTACTTC. Translation: CSVYLTGVEQYF.

The CDR3 coding sequence is TGTGCCAGCAGCTTATTCCGCAGGGTCCAAGAGCAGTACTTC. Its translation: CASSLFRRVQEQYF. The chain couples TRBV11-2 to TRBJ2-7; TRBD1 is a possible D gene (5 bases). Germline values: CDR1 SGHAT, CDR2 FQNNGV. The V end was cut by 2 bases, the J end by 7 bases, with 15 bases between. This CDR3 is built from 14 residues.

This clonotype was seen a handful of times. This chain joins TRBV12-3 or TRBV12-4 and TRBJ1-5; 9 bases map to TRBD1. This CDR3 comprises 17 residues. The J segment lost 3 bases and the V segment lost 6 bases, leaving 12 bases of the junction unmatched. CDR3 in amino acids: CASSYTPGQGTNQPQHF. The CDR3 DNA reads TGTGCCAGCAGCTACACACCGGGACAGGGAACCAATCAGCCCCAGCATTTT.

This clonotype was seen more than once but under ten times. This chain connects TRBV12-3 or TRBV12-4 to TRBJ2-3, with TRBD2 identical over 14 bases. With 6 bases clipped from V and 0 bases from J, the junction kept 8 bases outside the gene matches. This CDR3 contains 18 residues. The CDR3, as DNA: TGTGCCAGCAGCACGCCGGGACTAGCGGGAGTTAGCACAGATACGCAGTATTTT. Translation gives CASSTPGLAGVSTDTQYF.

This chain uses TRBV5-1 with TRBJ2-1; D is ambiguous. In germline, CDR1 is SGHRS, CDR2 YFSETQ. V shed 6 bases and J shed 7 bases, with 32 bases lying between them. CDR3 length equals 19 residues. The CDR3 DNA reads TGCGCCAGCACCCCCGAGCGTACGTTCCCCGATATGGTGGGGAATGAGCAGTTCTTC. Translation: CASTPERTFPDMVGNEQFF.

This clonotype occurred many times. The rearrangement joins TRBV7-8 to TRBJ2-1; D unclear. Germline CDR1 is SGHVS and CDR2 is FQNEAQ. V was trimmed by 1 base and J by 0 bases, leaving 7 bases between them. The CDR3 sequence is 15 residues long. The CDR3 coding sequence is TGTGCCAGCAGCTTAGGGCCCAGCTCCTACAATGAGCAGTTCTTC. Translating gives CASSLGPSSYNEQFF.

This chain joins TRBV29-1 and TRBJ2-3; D not resolved. CDR3 size: 11 residues. The germline gives CDR1 SQVTM, CDR2 ANQGSEA. V was clipped by 8 bases and J by 2 bases, with 8 bases between them. CDR3 sequence reads: CSTSFTDTQYF. For the CDR3, the DNA is TGCAGCACCTCTTTCACAGATACGCAGTATTTT.

This clonotype has a handful of counts. The J gene is TRBJ2-7, the V gene TRBV7-9; D remains ambiguous. Germline V gene sequence: CDR1 SEHNR, CDR2 FQNEAQ (reference sequence). V was trimmed by 4 bases and J by 0 bases, leaving 19 bases between them. This CDR3 is 17 amino acids long. The CDR3 sequence: CASSSYRRAESSYEQYF. The CDR3 nucleotides read TGTGCCAGCAGCTCCTACCGACGGGCGGAAAGCTCCTACGAGCAGTACTTC.